This T cell receptor beta chain was documented in a study of radiation and T cells in renal cell carcinoma. Whole-study context: Nephrectomy followed 15 Gy stereotactic body radiation by 4 weeks. Broader study findings: No pretreatment tumor biopsies were available for baseline clonotypes.

This clone was recorded a few times. Its antigen is unknown. TCRdb's copy holds only in-frame clones and misses some; the assay was immunoSEQ multiplex PCR. The sample lists some 75,000 clones, 82% occurring once. Trimming left V 3 bases short and J 2 bases short, with 5 bases between. This CDR3 region has 11 residues. Germline V gene sequence: CDR1 SQVTM, CDR2 ANQGSEA. Time point described: blood 2 weeks post-SBRT. Treatment meaning: 15 Gy SBRT to primary tumor, nephrectomy 4 weeks later. Serial blood draws occurred at baseline and 2 and 4 weeks post-SBRT. The chain has TRBV29-1 and TRBJ2-7, with D maybe TRBD2 (5 bases). The starting material was blood, obtained from a patient whose treatment included radiotherapy and nephrectomy. The receptor's source is a man aged 55 to 70 with renal cell carcinoma. The CDR3 here is CSVDGTYEQYF. The CDR3 region has the DNA TGCAGCGTTGACGGGACCTACGAGCAGTACTTC.